These 10 T cell receptor beta chains came from one sample sequenced in a study of cytomegalovirus exposure and HLA in healthy donors. The PCR was carried out with 60 Vbeta primers and 13 Jbeta primers. Here immunoSEQ multiplex PCR was the method, and the copy in TCRdb shows in-frame clones only, minus some. This sample yields 150,000 to 200,000 clones, of which approximately 80% are seen a single time; about 1.5% belongs to the top ten. Sequencing was done on a sample of PBMCs. These receptors were collected from a woman aged 25 to 39 in good health and CMV-seronegative.

The chain uses TRBV4-1 and TRBJ2-7; 8 bases are a match to TRBD2. CDR1 and CDR2 from the germline V gene are MGHRA and YSYEKL. The CDR3 loop spans 15 amino acids. The V and J ends lost 1 base and 2 bases, in that order; junction bases with no gene match: 4. CDR3 in amino acids: CASSQAGGSPYEQYF. For the CDR3, the DNA is TGCGCCAGCAGCCAAGCGGGAGGGTCCCCCTACGAGCAGTACTTC.

The chain joins TRBV28 to TRBJ1-5; no clear D. The germline gives CDR1 MDHEN, CDR2 SYDVKM. V was pared by 6 bases and J by 0 bases, with 12 bases between. The CDR3 totals 15 residues. CDR3 sequence: CASRKFQDSNQPQHF. CDR3 bases: TGTGCCAGCAGAAAATTTCAGGATAGCAATCAGCCCCAGCATTTT.

The chain uses TRBV7-2 and TRBJ1-3, with D hard to call. Between the trimmed V and J ends, which lost 3 bases and 0 bases, there was a span of 9 bases. Germline CDR1 SGHTA, CDR2 FQGNSA. The CDR3 sequence is 15 residues long. CDR3 coding DNA: TGTGCCAGCAGCTTGGAGAGATCCTCTGGAAACACCATATATTTT. Translating gives CASSLERSSGNTIYF.

This clone was seen only a few times. This chain joins TRBV2 and TRBJ2-1, with D possibly matching TRBD2 (6 bases). The germline CDR1 and CDR2 sequences are SNHLY and FYNNEI. The V gene lost 6 bases and the J gene lost 5 bases, with 17 bases spanning the gap. The length of the CDR3 is 15 residues. The CDR3 reads CASSAARGFHNEQFF. The CDR3 DNA sequence: TGTGCCAGCAGCGCGGCGCGGGGTTTCCACAATGAGCAGTTCTTC.

The rearrangement joins TRBV27 to TRBJ2-1, with TRBD2 matching over 10 bases. The CDR3 contains 17 residues. V was pared by 1 base and J by 5 bases, with 8 bases of the junction left unmatched. Germline V CDR1 and CDR2: MNHEY, SMNVEV (reference sequence). CDR3 sequence: CASSLLGLANPDNEQFF. CDR3 sequence (DNA): TGTGCCAGCAGTTTATTGGGACTAGCGAATCCTGACAATGAGCAGTTCTTC.

V gene TRBV27 combines with J gene TRBJ2-3; 10 bases are shared with TRBD2. Germline V CDR1 and CDR2: MNHEY, SMNVEV (reference sequence). Germline trimming cut 5 bases from V and 2 bases from J; bases unmatched to any gene: 7. The CDR3 length is 16 residues. The chain's CDR3 is CASSTGTSEFTDTQYF. The CDR3 bases are TGTGCCAGCAGTACCGGGACTAGCGAATTCACAGATACGCAGTATTTT.

The chain combines TRBV15 with TRBJ1-2; perhaps TRBD1 as D (6 bases). CDR3 length equals 15 residues. CDR1 is LNHNV and CDR2 is YYDKDF in the germline V gene (reference sequence). Between the trimmed V and J ends, which lost 0 bases and 4 bases, there was a span of 12 bases. The CDR3: CATSRDTGFGYGYTF. CDR3 nucleotides: TGTGCCACCAGCAGAGACACAGGGTTCGGCTATGGCTACACCTTC.

A word on this clone: The sample has other DNA sequences that encode this CDR3 too. This rearrangement joins TRBV27 to TRBJ2-1, with D perhaps matching TRBD2 (7 bases). The V and J ends lost 3 bases and 4 bases respectively, with 13 bases between them. From germline, CDR1 is MNHEY and CDR2 SMNVEV (reference sequence). The CDR3 runs to 15 residues. DNA for the CDR3: TGTGCCAGCAGTTTTGCGGGGGCGCGGTACAATGAGCAGTTCTTC. It yields the protein CASSFAGARYNEQFF.

This sequence joins TRBV6-1 and TRBJ1-1; possible D gene TRBD1, 5 bases. Trimming stripped 6 bases from V and 4 bases from J, with 9 bases between. Germline loops: CDR1 MNHNS, CDR2 SASEGT. The CDR3 extends over 12 amino acids. CDR3 bases: TGTGCCAGCAGCCTAGACAGCACTGAAGCTTTCTTT. It specifies CASSLDSTEAFF.

The chain links TRBV28 to TRBJ1-5, with a possible D match to TRBD1 (6 bases). Trimming cost V 8 bases and J 3 bases, with 11 bases left between them. Germline V gives CDR1 MDHEN, CDR2 SYDVKM. The CDR3 is 13 residues long. CDR3 loop: CASGDRNNQPQHF. In nucleotides, the CDR3 is TGTGCCAGCGGTGACAGGAACAATCAGCCCCAGCATTTT.